The 13 T cell receptor beta chains presented below share a single source sample, sequenced in a study of blood T cells in healthy people across ages (dated by TCRdb to between 2015 and 2016). The library was produced with 5' RACE. The listed sequencing device is Illumina HiSeq 2500. A second PCR of about 6 to 12 cycles was run with a J-beta primer mix and a sample-barcoded 5' primer. Using fastp at Q25 and MiXCR, TCRdb reprocessed the public reads and kept productive beta chains. All rows with the same CDR3 protein become a single entry with the most common DNA and genes. Recorded for this sample are around 970,000 distinct CDR3 sequences; around 54% of them occurred a single time. The ten top clones hold 20% to 25% of the sample. Specimen: blood. The receptors were gathered from a woman aged 60 to 75 in good health.

The chain recombines TRBV18 with TRBJ2-7, with 9 bases aligning to TRBD1. V lost 7 bases and J lost 9; bases outside the gene matches: 13. Germline V CDR1 and CDR2: KGHSH, LQKENI. This CDR3 contains 14 residues. This CDR3 is CASFLGQGLAGQYF. The CDR3 coding sequence is TGTGCCAGCTTCCTGGGACAGGGCCTGGCGGGGCAGTACTTC.

The CDR3 reads CSARSGDHTGELFF. CDR3 sequence (DNA): TGCAGTGCCCGTAGCGGGGACCACACCGGGGAGCTGTTTTTT. This sequence joins TRBV20-1 and TRBJ2-2, with 8 positions matching TRBD2. This CDR3 is 14 amino acids long. Germline V gene lookup returns CDR1 DFQATT and CDR2 SNEGSKA (reference sequence). The J segment lost 3 bases and the V segment lost 6 bases, leaving 6 bases of the junction unmatched.

For the CDR3, the DNA is TGCAGTGCTAGAGGGGGGACAGGATGGTACCAAGAGACCCAGTACTTC. It codes for CSARGGTGWYQETQYF. The V and J genes are TRBV20-1 and TRBJ2-5; TRBD1 matches at 8 bases. Germline-derived CDR1 and CDR2 are DFQATT and SNEGSKA (reference sequence). The CDR3 covers 16 residues. V lost 1 base, J lost 0 bases, and 7 bases stayed unmatched.

This clonotype was counted a few times. The genes are TRBV9 and TRBJ2-5, with 7 positions matching TRBD1. CDR1 is SGDLS and CDR2 is YYNGEE in the germline V gene. The CDR3 has 14 amino acids. Trimming removed 4 bases from V and 3 bases from J; junction bases left unmatched: 6. The CDR3 DNA is TGTGCCAGCAGCTTAGTCGGGACAGAAGAGACCCAGTACTTC. Amino acids: CASSLVGTEETQYF.

The chain couples TRBV29-1 to TRBJ2-7; 10 bases line up with TRBD1. V dropped 6 bases and J dropped 3; count of bases not matched to a gene: 8. Germline V gene data show CDR1 as SQVTM and CDR2 as ANQGSEA. The CDR3 is made up of 14 amino acids. DNA of the CDR3: TGCAGCGTGACAGGGGGCGACCTAGGCTACGAGCAGTACTTC. Translation gives CSVTGGDLGYEQYF.

This clonotype was recorded a few times. The chain links TRBV4-2 to TRBJ2-5; a weak D match, TRBD1 (6 bases). Germline lookup yields CDR1 LGHNA and CDR2 YNFKEQ. The V gene lost 1 base and the J gene lost 4 bases, with 13 bases spanning the gap. This CDR3 spans 15 amino acids. Here the CDR3 reads CASSQGMARGETQYF. CDR3 nucleotide sequence: TGTGCCAGCAGCCAAGGAATGGCCAGGGGAGAGACCCAGTACTTC.

The chain recombines TRBV4-1 with TRBJ2-1; 13 bases agree with TRBD2. Germline CDR1 MGHRA, CDR2 YSYEKL. The CDR3 spans 17 residues. The trim removed 4 bases at V and 2 bases at J, leaving 5 bases unmatched. The CDR3 sequence is CASSLLGTSGTYNEQFF. In DNA, the CDR3 is TGCGCCAGCAGCCTACTAGGGACTAGCGGGACCTACAATGAGCAGTTCTTC.

J is TRBJ2-1 and V is TRBV28; D gene unclear. V was pared by 9 bases and J by 5 bases, with 8 bases between. The CDR3 runs to 11 residues. CDR1 is MDHEN and CDR2 is SYDVKM in the germline V gene. CDR3 protein: CASYVNNEQFF. CDR3 in DNA: TGTGCCAGTTATGTAAACAATGAGCAGTTCTTC.

This clonotype was counted only a few times. J is TRBJ2-1 and V is TRBV24-1, with 8 bases identical to TRBD2. V was pared by 9 bases and J by 6 bases, with 12 bases of the junction left unmatched. Germline loops: CDR1 KGHDR, CDR2 SFDVKD. The CDR3 has 15 residues. The CDR3 sequence: CATEKSLAGSNEQFF. In nucleotides, the CDR3 is TGTGCCACCGAGAAAAGCTTAGCGGGATCCAATGAGCAGTTCTTC.

The chain joins TRBV4-3 to TRBJ1-2, with D tentatively TRBD1 (5 bases). This CDR3 is 16 amino acids long. The ends were cut back, 0 bases at V and 7 bases at J, with 18 bases in the middle. Germline CDR1 and CDR2: LGHNA and YSLEER. CDR3 in amino acids: CASSQDLKGRLGGYTF. CDR3 DNA sequence: TGCGCCAGCAGCCAAGATCTAAAGGGGCGCCTGGGTGGCTACACCTTC.

This clonotype was counted only a few times. The genes are TRBV29-1 and TRBJ2-1; 13 bases align to TRBD2. The CDR3 covers 16 residues. V dropped 7 bases and J dropped 8; count of bases not matched to a gene: 14. Germline lookup yields CDR1 SQVTM and CDR2 ANQGSEA. The CDR3 protein is CSGTGAGTSGTYEQFF. Written as DNA, the CDR3 is TGCAGCGGGACAGGGGCAGGGACTAGCGGGACCTATGAGCAGTTCTTC.

This chain uses TRBV14 with TRBJ2-5, with 7 bases fitting TRBD2. CDR3 length: 15 amino acids. Germline V gene lookup returns CDR1 SGHDN and CDR2 FVKESK. J was trimmed by 4 bases and V by 4 bases; bases with no gene match: 9. As DNA, the CDR3 is TGTGCCAGCAGCCGGGCAACGGGAGGCGGAGAGACCCAGTACTTC. This translates into CASSRATGGGETQYF.

The V and J genes are TRBV28 and TRBJ2-7; weak D call: TRBD2 (6 bases). This CDR3 spans 12 amino acids. Between the trimmed V and J ends, which lost 6 bases and 4 bases, there was a span of 10 bases. The germline V gene encodes CDR1 MDHEN and CDR2 SYDVKM. CDR3 region: CASRGGKYEQYF. CDR3 nucleotides: TGTGCCAGCAGGGGGGGAAAATACGAGCAGTACTTC.